These 32 T cell receptor beta chains share one sample of origin, sequenced in a study of tumor-infiltrating lymphocytes in localized non-small cell lung cancer. Repertoires were generated with immunoSEQ multiplex PCR, while TCRdb's copy carries only in-frame clones and drops some. Among about 4,800 clones listed, about 96% were seen once. Input material: uninvolved lung tissue not adjacent to the tumor. These receptor sequences come from a human donor with non-small cell lung cancer.

The V call is TRBV10-3, the J call TRBJ2-3, with 11 bases fitting TRBD2. Trimming took 10 bases from V and 0 from J; bases not matched to a gene: 15. This CDR3 has 18 amino acids. Germline-derived CDR1 and CDR2 are ENHRY and SYGVKD. For the CDR3, the DNA is TGTGCCACCTCCACTCTAGCGGGAGGCGGAGAAAGCACAGATACGCAGTATTTT. Translated, it gives CATSTLAGGGESTDTQYF.

V gene TRBV27 combines with J gene TRBJ1-6, with 11 bases identical to TRBD1. The length of the CDR3 is 16 residues. The V and J ends lost 5 bases and 7 bases, in that order; junction bases with no gene match: 7. Per the germline V gene, CDR1 is MNHEY and CDR2 is SMNVEV (reference sequence). The chain's CDR3 is CASSLGTGGGNSPLHF. Written as DNA, the CDR3 is TGTGCCAGCAGTCTCGGGACAGGGGGTGGGAATTCACCCCTCCACTTT.

Notes on this clone: Germline and junction disagree at one end, which may indicate a read error. At the DNA level, this CDR3 is encoded by other sequences in the same sample as well. The chain links TRBV7-7 to TRBJ2-7, with TRBD2 matching over 14 bases. The CDR3 contains 16 residues. CDR1 SSHAT and CDR2 FNYEAQ come from the germline V gene (reference sequence). CDR3 in amino acids: CASSPGLAGGIYEQYF. In DNA form, the CDR3 reads TGTGCTAGCAGCCCCGGACTAGCGGGGGGAATATACGAGCAGTACTTC.

The chain joins TRBV19 to TRBJ2-5, with D uncertain. Germline V gene data show CDR1 as LNHDA and CDR2 as SQIVND (reference sequence). V gave up 0 bases and J gave up 7 bases, with 6 bases separating them. This CDR3 is built from 12 residues. The CDR3 loop reads CASSIDRGTQYF. The CDR3 nucleotides read TGTGCCAGTAGTATAGACCGCGGGACCCAGTACTTC.

The chain's CDR3 is CAWRVGTLGYTF. The CDR3, as DNA: TGTGCCTGGAGGGTAGGGACCCTTGGCTACACCTTC. This sequence joins TRBV30 and TRBJ1-2, with D maybe TRBD1 (5 bases). CDR1 is GTSNPN, CDR2 SVGIG, per germline (reference sequence). The CDR3 runs 12 residues. Trimming pared 3 bases from V and 7 bases from J, leaving 12 bases between.

The chain recombines TRBV18 with TRBJ2-2; D unresolved. V dropped 3 bases and J dropped 5 bases, with 10 bases sitting between them. The CDR3 has 14 amino acids. CDR1 and CDR2 (germline): KGHSH, LQKENI. The chain's CDR3 is CASSPPDRTGELFF. In DNA form, the CDR3 reads TGTGCCAGCTCACCTCCAGACCGGACCGGGGAGCTGTTTTTT.

This chain connects TRBV5-8 to TRBJ2-7, with D possibly matching TRBD2 (6 bases). With 1 base removed from V and 6 bases from J, the gap between germline ends came to 14 bases. The CDR3 loop spans 14 amino acids. Germline CDR1 SGHTS, CDR2 YDEGEE. This chain's CDR3 is CASSLSVAGREQYF. The DNA for the CDR3 is TGTGCCAGCAGCTTGTCCGTGGCGGGGCGCGAGCAGTACTTC.

The chain recombines TRBV6-5 with TRBJ1-1; TRBD1 matches at 7 bases. The CDR3 is made up of 15 amino acids. CDR1 MNHEY and CDR2 SVGAGI come from the germline V gene. After removal of 7 bases from V and 8 bases from J, the junction contained 16 bases not matched to a gene. The DNA for the CDR3 is TGTGCCAGCACACGGGCCAGGGGGGTGGGGTTGGAAGCTTTCTTT. Its translation: CASTRARGVGLEAFF.

The rearrangement uses TRBV29-1 and TRBJ1-1; D unclear. The CDR3 is 13 residues long. Germline CDR1 and CDR2: SQVTM and ANQGSEA. Trimming shortened V by 1 base and J by 10 bases, and 16 bases separated the two germline ends. The CDR3 DNA sequence: TGCAGCGTTGAAGCTGAGACGCCGGCTCGAGCTTTCTTT. Its translation is CSVEAETPARAFF.

The J gene is TRBJ2-4, the V gene TRBV9; the D gene is possibly TRBD2 (5 bases). The CDR3 is 16 residues long. V shed 4 bases and J shed 2 bases, with 16 bases lying between them. CDR1 and CDR2 from the germline V gene are SGDLS and YYNGEE. In DNA, the CDR3 is TGTGCCAGCAGCCCGGAACTTCGGGGTTCCAAAAACATTCAGTACTTC. Its translation is CASSPELRGSKNIQYF.

The chain employs TRBV10-3 and TRBJ1-1, with 7 bases fitting TRBD1. CDR1 ENHRY and CDR2 SYGVKD come from the germline V gene. This CDR3 has 14 residues. J was trimmed by 4 bases and V by 4 bases; bases with no gene match: 6. The CDR3 sequence is CAISVSGGGTEAFF. The CDR3 nucleotides are TGTGCCATCAGTGTCTCAGGGGGTGGCACTGAAGCTTTCTTT.

As for this clone: The same CDR3 is also encoded by other DNA sequences in this sample. The chain carries TRBV7-9 and TRBJ2-5; maybe TRBD1 (5 bases). CDR3 size: 13 residues. V lost 1 base, J lost 3 bases, and 6 bases lay in between. CDR1 is SEHNR and CDR2 is FQNEAQ in the germline V gene (reference sequence). CDR3: CASSLVGEETQYF. The CDR3 DNA sequence: TGTGCCAGCAGCTTAGTAGGGGAAGAGACCCAGTACTTC.

The rearrangement links TRBV29-1 to TRBJ2-7; tentative D call: TRBD2 (5 bases). The CDR3 has 13 residues. The germline V gene encodes CDR1 SQVTM and CDR2 ANQGSEA. V was pared by 8 bases and J by 7 bases, with 21 bases between. The DNA of the CDR3 is TGCAGCCATTCGACATCCTCTACGGGGGAGCAGTACTTC. This encodes CSHSTSSTGEQYF.

The chain combines TRBV6-6 with TRBJ2-2; D is possibly TRBD1 or TRBD2 (6 bases each). Germline CDR1 MNHNY, CDR2 SVGAGI (reference sequence). The ends were cut back, 2 bases at V and 7 bases at J, with 11 bases in the middle. The CDR3 runs to 14 residues. CDR3: CASSYAEGGGELFF. CDR3 coding DNA: TGTGCCAGCAGTTACGCCGAGGGGGGCGGGGAGCTGTTTTTT.

The V and J genes are TRBV9 and TRBJ2-3; a weak D match, TRBD2 (7 bases). The germline CDR1 and CDR2 sequences are SGDLS and YYNGEE. The CDR3 length is 15 residues. Deletions cut 0 bases from V and 4 bases from J, with 12 bases between. CDR3 nucleotides: TGTGCCAGCAGCGTAGATGTAGGGGGGGCAGATACGCAGTATTTT. Its translation: CASSVDVGGADTQYF.

The J gene is TRBJ2-5, the V gene TRBV7-9; tentatively, D is TRBD1 (5 bases). Trimming left V 5 bases short and J 5 bases short, with 12 bases between. The CDR3 is 13 residues long. Germline CDR1 is SEHNR and CDR2 is FQNEAQ (reference sequence). CDR3 sequence reads: CASSQTEMETQYF. Written as DNA, the CDR3 is TGTGCCAGCAGCCAGACAGAGATGGAGACCCAGTACTTC.

The chain links TRBV18 to TRBJ2-3, with D tentatively TRBD1 or TRBD2 (5 bases each). CDR1 and CDR2 from the germline V gene are KGHSH and LQKENI. V lost 3 bases, J lost 2 bases, and 9 bases lay in between. CDR3 size: 14 residues. The CDR3 sequence: CASSPTGPTDTQYF. The CDR3 DNA reads TGTGCCAGCTCACCGACGGGACCCACAGATACGCAGTATTTT.

The V and J genes are TRBV13 and TRBJ1-4, with D uncertain. The CDR3 covers 13 residues. Germline V gene lookup returns CDR1 PRHDT and CDR2 FYEKMQ (reference sequence). The V end lost 3 bases, the J end lost 8 bases, and 10 bases lay between the germline ends. CDR3 nucleotide sequence: TGTGCCAGCAGCTTGGGAGGAGGGGAAAAACTGTTTTTT. Protein sequence: CASSLGGGEKLFF.

The V and J genes are TRBV18 and TRBJ2-3, with 10 bases aligning to TRBD2. CDR3 length: 17 amino acids. V was pared by 5 bases and J by 3 bases, with 11 bases of the junction left unmatched. Looked up from germline, CDR1 is KGHSH and CDR2 is LQKENI. CDR3 in DNA: TGTGCCAGCTCATACTTGAGAGCGGGGGGGCCGACAGATACGCAGTATTTT. It specifies CASSYLRAGGPTDTQYF.

The CDR3 sequence is CASSLFTAGSKSNEKLFF. CDR3 in DNA: TGTGCCAGCAGCCTTTTTACGGCGGGCAGCAAAAGTAATGAAAAACTGTTTTTT. The chain joins TRBV14 to TRBJ1-4, with D unclear. Germline loops: CDR1 SGHDN, CDR2 FVKESK. The CDR3 is 18 amino acids. V gave up 4 bases and J gave up 4 bases, with 22 bases separating them. Full variable domain (missing parts from reference TRBV14 and TRBJ1-4): EAGVTQFPSHSVIEKGQTVTLRCDPISGHDNLYWYRRVMGKEIKFLLHFVKESKQDESGMPNNRFLAERTGGTYSTLKVQPAELEDSGVYFCASSLFTAGSKSNEKLFFGSGTQLSVL.

The gene calls are TRBV18 and TRBJ1-5, with D tentatively TRBD1 (5 bases). CDR3 length equals 16 residues. Germline V gives CDR1 KGHSH, CDR2 LQKENI. The ends were cut back, 2 bases at V and 4 bases at J, with 15 bases in the middle. The CDR3 sequence is CASSPEGGVGNQPQHF. CDR3 in DNA: TGTGCCAGCTCACCAGAGGGAGGGGTTGGAAATCAGCCCCAGCATTTT.

V gene TRBV6-6 combines with J gene TRBJ2-1; D is ambiguous. Trimming left V 0 bases short and J 5 bases short, with 11 bases between. The CDR3 length is 15 residues. Germline CDR1 and CDR2: MNHNY and SVGAGI (reference sequence). As DNA, the CDR3 is TGTGCCAGCAGTTACTCCTTTACTGGAGACAATGAGCAGTTCTTC. Encoded protein: CASSYSFTGDNEQFF.

The chain recombines TRBV2 with TRBJ2-6; possible D gene TRBD2, 6 bases. The CDR3 consists of 18 residues. V dropped 8 bases and J dropped 0 bases, with 20 bases sitting between them. From germline, CDR1 is SNHLY and CDR2 FYNNEI. The CDR3 bases are TGTGCCAGCGTTGGGCTTGTCGGGGGATCCTCTGGGGCCAACGTCCTGACTTTC. This translates into CASVGLVGGSSGANVLTF.

The chain combines TRBV6-5 with TRBJ1-2, with D possibly TRBD1 on 6 matching bases. V was cut by 3 bases and J by 6 bases, with 8 bases left in between. CDR3 length: 12 amino acids. Looked up from germline, CDR1 is MNHEY and CDR2 is SVGAGI. The CDR3 DNA reads as TGTGCCAGCAGTTATGCAGGGGATGGCTACACCTTC. Its protein product is CASSYAGDGYTF.

This clone was recorded only once. V and J are TRBV7-9 and TRBJ1-6; TRBD1 matches 8 bases. In germline, CDR1 is SEHNR, CDR2 FQNEAQ (reference sequence). V shed 4 bases and J 0 bases; nucleotides not matched to a gene: 5. CDR3 length: 17 residues. This CDR3 is CASSSSTGGSYNSPLHF. The CDR3 region has the DNA TGTGCCAGCAGCTCTTCAACAGGGGGCTCCTATAATTCACCCCTCCACTTT.

V gene TRBV19 combines with J gene TRBJ1-3, with D tentatively TRBD1 (5 bases). The CDR3 runs 17 residues. Germline CDR1 and CDR2: LNHDA and SQIVND (reference sequence). Trimming pared 0 bases from V and 0 bases from J, leaving 12 bases between. CDR3 nucleotides: TGTGCCAGTAGTATAGACCGGGACGGATCCTCTGGAAACACCATATATTTT. Protein: CASSIDRDGSSGNTIYF.

This chain joins TRBV6-1 and TRBJ1-6; D gene ambiguous. Trimming stripped 3 bases from V and 4 bases from J, with 10 bases between. CDR1 MNHNS and CDR2 SASEGT come from the germline V gene. The CDR3 spans 15 residues. CDR3 sequence (DNA): TGTGCCAGCAGTGATTCAAGGGAGTATAATTCACCCCTCCACTTT. This gives the protein CASSDSREYNSPLHF.

The chain carries TRBV5-6 and TRBJ2-7; no clear D gene. The CDR3 consists of 12 residues. Germline V gives CDR1 SGHDT, CDR2 YYEEEE. Trimming removed 0 bases from V and 6 bases from J, with 7 bases in between. CDR3 sequence reads: CASSLAGIEQYF. In nucleotides, the CDR3 is TGTGCCAGCAGCTTGGCCGGTATCGAGCAGTACTTC.

V is TRBV6-5 and J is TRBJ2-5, with 7 bases matching TRBD1. This CDR3 region has 15 residues. Looked up from germline, CDR1 is MNHEY and CDR2 is SVGAGI. The V and J ends lost 1 base and 2 bases, in that order; junction bases with no gene match: 4. CDR3 nucleotide sequence: TGTGCCAGCAGTTACTATTCCAGGGGGCAAGAGACCCAGTACTTC. Its translation: CASSYYSRGQETQYF.

CDR3 in amino acids: CASSLEGGYTF. CDR3 sequence (DNA): TGTGCCAGCAGCTTAGAGGGGGGCTACACCTTC. The V gene is TRBV7-5, the J gene TRBJ1-2; the table names TRBD1, a call not compared with the DNA. TRBV7-5 is shown as a pseudogene. The CDR3 has 11 amino acids.

This clone showed up just once. The rearrangement links TRBV6-6 to TRBJ1-5, with 8 bases matching TRBD1. CDR1 is MNHNY and CDR2 is SVGAGI in the germline V gene (reference sequence). The CDR3 totals 14 residues. J lost 7 bases, V lost 6 bases, and 8 bases had no gene match. CDR3 nucleotide sequence: TGTGCCAGCAGGGCAGGGGGCGTCGGCCAGCCCCAGCATTTT. It codes for CASRAGGVGQPQHF.

The J gene is TRBJ1-1, the V gene TRBV29-1; perhaps TRBD1 as D (6 bases). Between the trimmed V and J ends, which lost 3 bases and 4 bases, there was a span of 15 bases. Germline CDR1 SQVTM, CDR2 ANQGSEA. The CDR3 is made up of 14 amino acids. CDR3 loop: CSVEAWGGGTEAFF. The CDR3 coding sequence is TGCAGCGTTGAGGCCTGGGGAGGGGGCACTGAAGCTTTCTTT.